This T cell receptor beta chain was profiled in a study of cytomegalovirus exposure and HLA in healthy donors. Study-level findings and limits: Cytomegalovirus association was listed for approximately 160 TCR beta chains. Exclusion as indistinguishable affected some V segments, including TRBV6-2 and TRBV6-3. Later on, an analysis tied 15,000 or so TCR beta sequences to HLA alleles at 0.05 false discovery rate.

Trimming pared 8 bases from V and 2 bases from J, leaving 9 bases between. The CDR3 length is 12 residues. The germline V gene encodes CDR1 MNHNS and CDR2 SASEGT. Worth noting for this clone: Its specificity is unknown.

The PCR had 60 Vbeta and 13 Jbeta primers. Profiling relied on immunoSEQ multiplex PCR, and the TCRdb table lists in-frame clones only, not all of them. The sample has approximately 160,000 clones; over 75% are singletons. The chain links TRBV6-1 to TRBJ1-1; possible D gene TRBD1, 6 bases. The sequence was collected from a man in his fifties or sixties in good health and CMV-seropositive. The material sequenced was PBMCs. CDR3 in DNA: TGTGCCAGCCACAGGGTCAACACTGAAGCTTTCTTT. This gives the protein CASHRVNTEAFF.